The rows below give T cell receptor beta chains drawn from one sample of a study of blood T cell repertoires in COVID-19. Profiling relied on immunoSEQ multiplex PCR, and the TCRdb table lists in-frame clones only, not all of them. In the table there are some 200,000 clones, almost 85% of which are singletons. The sample taken for sequencing was peripheral blood. These receptors were obtained from a woman in her sixties or seventies with COVID-19, enrolled during active disease. CDR3s include the opening cysteine and the closing phenylalanine or tryptophan. The D gene is left open where the match is weak. Size is omitted from some rows. Given values are once, few, many or a class for expanded clones.

TRBJ2-1	TRBV2	.	TRBD2	TGTGCCAGCAGCCCTAGACTAGCGGCCAATGAGCAGTTCTTC	CASSPRLAANEQFF
TRBJ1-1	TRBV29-1	.	.	TGCAGCGTTGAAGATTACGGGCAAGGGGATCATGAAGCTTTCTTT	CSVEDYGQGDHEAFF
TRBJ1-3	TRBV6-6	.	.	TGTGCCAGCAGTCACAACAGAGCCTCTGGAAACACCATATATTTT	CASSHNRASGNTIYF
TRBJ1-4	TRBV9	.	TRBD1	TGTGCCAGCAGCGTGGGACAGATTAATACTAATGAAAAACTGTTTTTT	CASSVGQINTNEKLFF
TRBJ1-4	TRBV6-5	.	TRBD1	TGTGCCAGCAGTTCCTCAGGGGGTACTAATGAAAAACTGTTTTTT	CASSSSGGTNEKLFF
TRBJ1-2	TRBV10-2	.	.	TGCGCCAGCAGTGAGGGTTTGGACAGAGGAAAAGCTAACTATGGCTACACCTTC	CASSEGLDRGKANYGYTF
TRBJ1-2	TRBV19	.	TRBD1	TGTGCCAGTAGGACAGGGGACTATGGCTACACCTTC	CASRTGDYGYTF
TRBJ2-7	TRBV19	.	TRBD1	TGTGCCAGTAACGACAGGGCCGGGGAGCAGTACTTC	CASNDRAGEQYF
TRBJ1-2	TRBV6-6	.	.	TGTGCCAGCAGTTACTCTCCCAGGGGCCATGGCTACACCTTC	CASSYSPRGHGYTF
TRBJ1-1	TRBV5-1	.	TRBD1	TGCGCCAGCAGATTTGACAGGGGGCGTTTTCCTACTGAAGCTTTCTTT	CASRFDRGRFPTEAFF
TRBJ1-1	TRBV3-1/TRBV3-2	once	.	TGTGCCAGCAGCCAAAAGGGAGCGGGCACTGAAGCTTTCTTT	CASSQKGAGTEAFF
TRBJ2-7	TRBV7-9	.	.	TGTGCCAGCAGCTTGGGAGACTACTCCTACGAGCAGTACTTC	CASSLGDYSYEQYF
TRBJ2-1	TRBV2	.	.	TGTGCCAGCAGTGACCTCGGAGGATACAATGAGCAGTTCTTC	CASSDLGGYNEQFF
TRBJ1-1	TRBV7-9	.	.	TGTGCCAGCAGCCTGACAGGCGTGAACACTGAAGCTTTCTTT	CASSLTGVNTEAFF
TRBJ2-7	TRBV19	once	TRBD1	TGTGCCAGTACCTCCGGGACAGGGGATGGCGAGCAGTACTTC	CASTSGTGDGEQYF
TRBJ1-1	TRBV5-4	.	TRBD1	TGTGCCAGCAGCCCATCCATTCCGGGACAGTACACTGAAGCTTTCTTT	CASSPSIPGQYTEAFF
TRBJ2-1	TRBV2	.	TRBD1	TGTGCCAGCAGTGATTGGGGGGGACAGGGCAATGAGCAGTTCTTC	CASSDWGGQGNEQFF
TRBJ2-5	TRBV18	.	.	TGTGCCAGCTCACCAAACGGGGGTAATCAAGAGACCCAGTACTTC	CASSPNGGNQETQYF
TRBJ2-3	TRBV2	once	.	TGTGCCAGCAGGTTGCGGGGGCTCTCAGATACGCAGTATTTT	CASRLRGLSDTQYF
TRBJ2-2	TRBV7-9	.	TRBD1	TGTGCCAGCAGCTTGGACAGGGTTGGAGGGGAGCTGTTTTTT	CASSLDRVGGELFF
TRBJ1-4	TRBV7-6	.	.	TGTGCCAGCAGCTTAGCCCTACAGGGAGAGGAAAAACTGTTTTTT	CASSLALQGEEKLFF
TRBJ1-1	TRBV2	once	TRBD1	TGTGCCAGCAGGTTAGACAGGGGGGCTGAAGCTTTCTTT	CASRLDRGAEAFF
TRBJ1-4	TRBV5-4	many	.	TGTGCCAGCAGCGGAACAGGGTTAGAGGGAGAAAAACTGTTTTTT	CASSGTGLEGEKLFF
TRBJ2-7	TRBV18	.	TRBD2	TGTGCCAGCTCACCTGGGACTAGCGGTTCCTACGAGCAGTACTTC	CASSPGTSGSYEQYF
TRBJ1-2	TRBV7-2	.	.	TGTGCCAGCAGCCCGCGGATAGGGAGCTATGGCTACACCTTC	CASSPRIGSYGYTF
TRBJ2-1	TRBV5-1	.	.	TGCGCCAGCAGCTTGGACAGATCTACTTACTCCTACAATGAGCAGTTCTTC	CASSLDRSTYSYNEQFF
TRBJ2-7	TRBV5-6	few	.	TGTGCCAGCAGCCATCGACTGGCAACCTCCTACGAGCAGTACTTC	CASSHRLATSYEQYF
TRBJ1-1	TRBV20-1	.	.	TGCAGTGCTTACACGAACACTGAAGCTTTCTTT	CSAYTNTEAFF
TRBJ1-1	TRBV9	.	.	TGTGCCAGCAGCGTAGACGGTACGAACACTGAAGCTTTCTTT	CASSVDGTNTEAFF
TRBJ1-2	TRBV5-8	.	.	TGTGCCAGCAGCCGCGTGGGGGGTCAGGACTATGGCTACACCTTC	CASSRVGGQDYGYTF
TRBJ1-1	TRBV11-3	.	.	TGTGCCAGCAGCTTATCGTGGGGCGCGGGGACTGAAGCTTTCTTT	CASSLSWGAGTEAFF
TRBJ1-1	TRBV6-2/TRBV6-3	.	.	TGTGCCAGCAGTTCGGGGACTGAAGCTTTCTTT	CASSSGTEAFF
TRBJ1-2	TRBV18	.	TRBD1	TGTGCCAGCTCCGCCCTCGAAACACAGGGGTACTATGGCTACACCTTC	CASSALETQGYYGYTF
TRBJ1-1	TRBV11-3	once	TRBD1	TGTGCCAGCAGCTTAGTGGACAGGGAGAACACTGAAGCTTTCTTT	CASSLVDRENTEAFF
TRBJ2-2	TRBV5-1	.	.	TGCGCCAGCAGCTCAACTAGAGATTCGAACACCGGGGAGCTGTTTTTT	CASSSTRDSNTGELFF
TRBJ1-2	TRBV27	.	TRBD1	TGTGCCAGCAGTCCACGGACAGGATATGGCTACACCTTC	CASSPRTGYGYTF
TRBJ1-4	TRBV18	.	.	TGTGCCAGCTCACCGCCAGGGGCACCCCGTAATGAAAAACTGTTTTTT	CASSPPGAPRNEKLFF
TRBJ2-5	TRBV7-2	.	.	TGTGCCAGCAGCCCTCTCTGGGCAGGGGGGCAAGAGACCCAGTACTTC	CASSPLWAGGQETQYF
TRBJ1-5	TRBV20-1	.	TRBD1	TGCAGTGCTAGTGGGCACAGGGGGCTGCTTCAGCCCCAGCATTTT	CSASGHRGLLQPQHF
TRBJ1-2	TRBV10-3	.	.	TGTGCCATCAGTGAGTCTGGCGGAGTATATGGCTACACCTTC	CAISESGGVYGYTF
TRBJ1-3	TRBV28	.	.	TGTGCCAGCAGTTCAGGGGTCTCTGGAAACACCATATATTTT	CASSSGVSGNTIYF